This TCR beta chain was observed in a study of T cell repertoires in cytomegalovirus infection. Study-level results: Based on cumulative public TCR beta family frequency, carriers of CMV plus the relevant HLA were identified.

Worth noting for this clonotype: What it recognizes is unknown.

TCRdb reprocessed the reads via MiXCR and lists one record per CDR3 protein. This sample has more than 150,000 distinct CDR3 sequences, with 15% to 20% found just once. CDR1 is LNHDA, CDR2 SQIVND, per germline (reference sequence). The CDR3 consists of 13 residues. The ends were cut back, 6 bases at V and 4 bases at J, with 12 bases in the middle. Sequenced: CD8+ T cells from PBMCs. J is TRBJ1-2 and V is TRBV19; D perhaps matches TRBD1 (6 bases). This clonotype was sampled from a human donor in good health (CMV status not recorded). Some clones in this sample may be carry-over from other donors' samples. The CDR3 DNA is TGTGCCAGTAGCCACGGACAGATCTATGGCTACACCTTC. Amino acids: CASSHGQIYGYTF.